This entry lists 19 T cell receptor beta chains sequenced from one sample in a study of tumor-infiltrating lymphocytes in localized non-small cell lung cancer (dated by TCRdb to the early 2020s). Libraries were prepared through the immunoSEQ multiplex PCR assay. Drawn from immuneACCESS, this table holds only the in-frame rearrangements with V and J called that TCRdb kept. Clones are partly lost; checked studies trace under half to an unresolved V gene and leave the rest unexplained. The table for this sample lists about 16,000 clones; roughly 40% of them were counted only once. The leading ten clones occupy 16% of the sample. Sequenced material: lung tumor tissue. The receptors originated from a human donor with non-small cell lung cancer.

V is TRBV9 and J is TRBJ2-7, with a tentative D call TRBD2 (6 bases). Trimming left V 0 bases short and J 0 bases short, with 13 bases between. Germline V gene lookup returns CDR1 SGDLS and CDR2 YYNGEE. The CDR3 loop spans 16 amino acids. DNA of the CDR3: TGTGCCAGCAGCGTAGGGGGAGGCGCGAGCTCCTACGAGCAGTACTTC. It yields the protein CASSVGGGASSYEQYF.

The rearrangement joins TRBV5-6 to TRBJ1-2; possible D gene TRBD1, 5 bases. The ends were cut back, 0 bases at V and 7 bases at J, with 10 bases in the middle. CDR1 SGHDT and CDR2 YYEEEE come from the germline V gene. This CDR3 contains 13 residues. This chain's CDR3 is CASSLARDPGYTF. CDR3 DNA: TGTGCCAGCAGCTTGGCCAGGGACCCTGGCTACACCTTC.

The V and J genes are TRBV7-6 and TRBJ2-2, with a possible D match to TRBD2 (6 bases). This CDR3 spans 14 amino acids. V gave up 0 bases and J gave up 7 bases, with 9 bases separating them. Germline V gene lookup returns CDR1 SGHVS and CDR2 FNYEAQ. The CDR3: CASSLAGAGGELFF. The CDR3, as DNA: TGTGCCAGCAGCTTAGCAGGAGCGGGCGGGGAGCTGTTTTTT.

V gene TRBV9 combines with J gene TRBJ1-6; no reliable D call. The germline CDR1 and CDR2 sequences are SGDLS and YYNGEE. Trimming stripped 2 bases from V and 9 bases from J, with 9 bases between. This CDR3 spans 13 amino acids. CDR3 in amino acids: CASSVTETSPLHF. CDR3 sequence (DNA): TGTGCCAGCAGCGTTACAGAGACTTCACCCCTCCACTTT.

V is TRBV11-3 and J is TRBJ2-5; tentative D call: TRBD1 (5 bases). The germline gives CDR1 SGHNT, CDR2 YENEEA. V was cut by 5 bases and J by 1 base, with 11 bases left in between. The CDR3 spans 14 residues. CDR3 residues: CASSPWGIQETQYF. For the CDR3, the DNA is TGTGCCAGCAGCCCATGGGGCATCCAAGAGACCCAGTACTTC.

This clone was observed a few times. The gene calls are TRBV7-3 and TRBJ2-4; possible D gene TRBD1, 6 bases. The CDR3 loop spans 17 amino acids. CDR1 is SGHTA, CDR2 FQGTGA, per germline. The V end lost 5 bases, the J end lost 1 base, and 18 bases lay between the germline ends. The CDR3 loop is CASSPKSGVGAKNIQYF. DNA for the CDR3: TGTGCCAGCAGCCCTAAATCAGGGGTAGGTGCCAAAAACATTCAGTACTTC.

The genes are TRBV7-6 and TRBJ2-3, with D perhaps matching TRBD2 (5 bases). Germline CDR1 reads SGHVS; CDR2 reads FNYEAQ. Trimming cost V 4 bases and J 5 bases, with 7 bases left between them. This CDR3 comprises 12 residues. CDR3 residues: CASSSRGDTQYF. The DNA of the CDR3 is TGTGCCAGCAGCTCCCGGGGAGATACGCAGTATTTT. The complete variable domain, with remaining parts taken from reference TRBV7-6 and TRBJ2-3, reads GAGVSQSPRYKVTKRGQDVALRCDPISGHVSLYWYRQALGQGPEFLTYFNYEAQQDKSGLPNDRFSAERPEGSISTLTIQRTEQRDSAMYRCASSSRGDTQYFGPGTRLTVL.

The gene calls are TRBV5-1 and TRBJ1-5; 7 nucleotides agree with TRBD1. Germline V gene data show CDR1 as SGHRS and CDR2 as YFSETQ. This CDR3 has 14 residues. Germline trimming cut 3 bases from V and 5 bases from J; bases unmatched to any gene: 5. CDR3 protein: CASSYRQGDQPQHF. CDR3 coding DNA: TGCGCCAGCAGCTATCGGCAGGGGGATCAGCCCCAGCATTTT.

This clone was seen only a few times. The chain employs TRBV19 and TRBJ2-2; possibly TRBD1 for D (6 bases). CDR3 size: 17 residues. V was cut by 3 bases and J by 5 bases, with 19 bases left in between. From germline, CDR1 is LNHDA and CDR2 SQIVND (reference sequence). This CDR3 reads CASSILQGNERTGELFF. The CDR3 nucleotides read TGTGCCAGTAGTATTCTACAGGGTAACGAGCGAACCGGGGAGCTGTTTTTT.

The genes are TRBV6-5 and TRBJ2-5, with a weak D call TRBD2 (7 bases). CDR1 MNHEY and CDR2 SVGAGI come from the germline V gene. Between the trimmed V and J ends, which lost 8 bases and 5 bases, there was a span of 15 bases. CDR3 size: 13 residues. The CDR3 reads CASRGASRETQYF. CDR3 DNA: TGTGCCAGCCGGGGGGCTAGCAGGGAGACCCAGTACTTC.

The V and J genes are TRBV6-1 and TRBJ1-1; possible D gene TRBD1, 6 bases. The CDR3 length is 14 residues. Germline lookup yields CDR1 MNHNS and CDR2 SASEGT. Trimming removed 3 bases at V and 0 bases at J, with 8 bases between. The DNA for the CDR3 is TGTGCCAGCAGTGACCAGGGGATGAACACTGAAGCTTTCTTT. Translating it yields CASSDQGMNTEAFF.

The chain is built from TRBV4-1 and TRBJ1-5; D possibly corresponds to TRBD1 (5 bases). Germline V gene data show CDR1 as MGHRA and CDR2 as YSYEKL. This CDR3 is built from 16 residues. V was cut by 4 bases and J by 2 bases, with 15 bases left in between. DNA of the CDR3: TGCGCCAGCAGCCTCGGGGCCCAGGCCGGCAATCAGCCCCAGCATTTT. This codes for CASSLGAQAGNQPQHF.

The chain has TRBV4-2 and TRBJ1-2; D is unclear. The V end was cut by 5 bases, the J end by 8 bases, with 15 bases between. The CDR3 contains 13 residues. Looked up from germline, CDR1 is LGHNA and CDR2 is YNFKEQ. The CDR3 reads CASSLKALGGYTF. The CDR3 DNA follows: TGTGCCAGCAGCTTAAAGGCCCTCGGCGGCTACACCTTC.

The chain couples TRBV28 to TRBJ1-4, with D hard to call. Trimming removed 5 bases from V and 10 bases from J, with 11 bases in between. The CDR3 consists of 12 residues. The V gene's germline CDR1 is MDHEN and CDR2 SYDVKM. CDR3 sequence reads: CASSPTTGKLFF. In DNA, the CDR3 is TGTGCCAGCAGTCCAACAACGGGAAAACTGTTTTTT.

As DNA, the CDR3 is TGTGCCAGCACCTACCTCGGGGGCGGTGGCTACACCTTC. As protein: CASTYLGGGGYTF. The chain is built from TRBV2 and TRBJ1-2; D is possibly TRBD1 (6 bases). The length of the CDR3 is 13 residues. Germline values: CDR1 SNHLY, CDR2 FYNNEI. V was trimmed by 7 bases and J by 7 bases, leaving 16 bases between them.

This chain uses TRBV28 with TRBJ1-6; TRBD1 might be the D (5 bases). The length of the CDR3 is 17 residues. The V and J ends lost 6 bases and 6 bases respectively, with 21 bases between them. Germline CDR1 MDHEN, CDR2 SYDVKM. The DNA for the CDR3 is TGTGCCAGCAGCAGAGCGGGACCGGCTACGGGTAATTCACCCCTCCACTTT. This sequence encodes CASSRAGPATGNSPLHF.

This clone showed up just a few times. The rearrangement uses TRBV2 and TRBJ2-1; D perhaps matches TRBD1 (5 bases). V lost 4 bases to trimming and J lost 7 bases, with 17 bases between them. The germline gives CDR1 SNHLY, CDR2 FYNNEI. CDR3 length: 15 amino acids. CDR3 sequence reads: CASSVQGFKGNEQFF. As DNA, the CDR3 is TGTGCCAGCAGTGTTCAGGGATTCAAAGGGAATGAGCAGTTCTTC.

The rearrangement joins TRBV4-2 to TRBJ2-3; D is possibly TRBD2 (5 bases). This CDR3 is built from 17 residues. Trimming shortened V by 3 bases and J by 3 bases, and 19 bases separated the two germline ends. Germline V gene sequence: CDR1 LGHNA, CDR2 YNFKEQ. The CDR3 sequence: CASSHYPEDWETDTQYF. DNA of the CDR3: TGTGCCAGCAGCCACTATCCGGAGGACTGGGAGACAGATACGCAGTATTTT.

This clone has more than one count but fewer than ten. The V call is TRBV18, the J call TRBJ1-5; D unresolved. Trimming cost V 5 bases and J 4 bases, with 6 bases left between them. CDR3 length equals 12 residues. Germline V gene lookup returns CDR1 KGHSH and CDR2 LQKENI. The DNA for the CDR3 is TGTGCCAGCTCAACCAGGAATCAGCCCCAGCATTTT. It translates to CASSTRNQPQHF.